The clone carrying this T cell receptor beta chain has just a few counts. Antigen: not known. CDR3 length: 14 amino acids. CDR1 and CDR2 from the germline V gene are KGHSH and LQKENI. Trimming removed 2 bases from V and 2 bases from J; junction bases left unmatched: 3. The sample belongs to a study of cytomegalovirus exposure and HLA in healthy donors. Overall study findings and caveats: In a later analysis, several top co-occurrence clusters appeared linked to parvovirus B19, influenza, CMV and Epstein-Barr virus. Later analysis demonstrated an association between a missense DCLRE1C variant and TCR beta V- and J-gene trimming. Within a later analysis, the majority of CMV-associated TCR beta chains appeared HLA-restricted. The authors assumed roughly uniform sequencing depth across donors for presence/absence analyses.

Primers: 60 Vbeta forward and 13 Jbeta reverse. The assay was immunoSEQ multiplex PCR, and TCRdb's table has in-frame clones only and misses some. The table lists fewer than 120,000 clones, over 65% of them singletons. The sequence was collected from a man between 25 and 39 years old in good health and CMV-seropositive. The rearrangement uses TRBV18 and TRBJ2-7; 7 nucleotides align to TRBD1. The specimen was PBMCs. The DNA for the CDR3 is TGTGCCAGCTCACCAAATCAGGGGGCCTACGAGCAGTACTTC. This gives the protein CASSPNQGAYEQYF.